This T cell receptor (beta chain) comes out of a study of breast tumors, draining lymph nodes, adjacent tissues. Study-wide findings and caveats: Compared with lymph nodes, tumors were less diverse; compared with nontumor tissue, more. Data fit most tumor T cells coming from lymph node, expanding in tumor. Tumor T cell lymph node origin was a supported hypothesis, not proven.

To note about this clonotype: Its target is not known.

Germline V gene sequence: CDR1 MNHEY, CDR2 SVGAGI. This CDR3 region has 15 residues. V shed 5 bases and J 6 bases; nucleotides not matched to a gene: 9. Samples came from axillary lymph nodes draining the breast cancer. TCRdb called the multiplex PCR reads again in MiXCR, with one record for every CDR3 protein. The sample records approximately 100,000 distinct CDR3 sequences, around 30% being singletons. Sequencing was performed on axillary lymph node tissue. The TCR comes from a female donor with breast cancer. Some clones in this sample may be carry-over from other donors' samples. The chain links TRBV6-5 to TRBJ1-2; 10 bases map to TRBD1. The CDR3, as DNA: TGTGCCAGCAGTCACTTCGGACAGGGGGGCGATGGCTACACCTTC. Translated: CASSHFGQGGDGYTF.